One and the same sample provided the 21 T cell receptor beta chains below, sequenced in a study of blood T cell repertoires in COVID-19. Sequencing was performed with immunoSEQ multiplex PCR; in TCRdb, only in-frame clones are kept and a portion is missing. The sample records more than 95,000 clones, about 90% being singletons. The sequenced material came from peripheral blood. These TCRs come from a man in his fifties or sixties in a cohort sampled during active COVID-19.

This chain connects TRBV4-1 to TRBJ2-2, with D maybe TRBD1 (6 bases). There are 15 residues in the CDR3. Per germline, CDR1 MGHRA and CDR2 YSYEKL. Trimming stripped 2 bases from V and 5 bases from J, with 12 bases between. Written as DNA, the CDR3 is TGCGCCAGCAGCCAAACCGGGACACGGACCGGGGAGCTGTTTTTT. This gives the protein CASSQTGTRTGELFF.

The table lists this clone with a few counts. The chain is built from TRBV19 and TRBJ1-6; 7 nucleotides line up with TRBD1. Unmatched junction bases numbered 17, after V lost 0 bases and J lost 9 bases. The CDR3 contains 19 residues. Germline V gene sequence: CDR1 LNHDA, CDR2 SQIVND (reference sequence). DNA of the CDR3: TGTGCCAGTAGTATAGATCATACCGGGACAGCCTCTTTGGTTTCACCCCTCCACTTT. It translates to CASSIDHTGTASLVSPLHF.

V usage is TRBV18 and J usage is TRBJ2-3, with 9 nucleotides matching TRBD1. Germline values: CDR1 KGHSH, CDR2 LQKENI. This CDR3 spans 16 amino acids. Germline trimming cut 2 bases from V and 4 bases from J; bases unmatched to any gene: 7. In DNA form, the CDR3 reads TGTGCCAGCTCACCAGGGACAGGGAGGACCCCAGATACGCAGTATTTT. It encodes CASSPGTGRTPDTQYF.

Details on this clone: A junction end diverges from the germline sequence, so it may reflect a read error. The CDR3 protein is CASSFSQGAEETQYF. CDR3 DNA: TGTGCTAGCAGCTTTTCACAGGGGGCTGAAGAGACCCAGTACTTC. V and J are TRBV7-7 and TRBJ2-5; TRBD1 agrees at 9 bases. The length of the CDR3 is 15 residues. The germline gives CDR1 SSHAT, CDR2 FNYEAQ (reference sequence).

The chain recombines TRBV19 with TRBJ2-3, with a tentative D call TRBD2 (6 bases). Germline CDR1 is LNHDA and CDR2 is SQIVND (reference sequence). The V end lost 1 base, the J end lost 1 base, and 9 bases lay between the germline ends. CDR3 length equals 15 residues. As DNA, the CDR3 is TGTGCCAGTAGTATAGGCCCTAGCGGCACAGATACGCAGTATTTT. This encodes CASSIGPSGTDTQYF.

The chain uses TRBV2 and TRBJ2-5; 10 bases fit TRBD2. This CDR3 is 13 amino acids long. CDR1 SNHLY and CDR2 FYNNEI come from the germline V gene. V gave up 5 bases and J gave up 3 bases; unmatched junction bases: 0. Written as DNA, the CDR3 is TGTGCCAGCAGTAGCGGGGGGGAAGAGACCCAGTACTTC. Amino acid sequence: CASSSGGEETQYF.

CDR3 in amino acids: CASRETGPEEAFF. The CDR3 bases are TGTGCCAGCAGGGAGACAGGGCCCGAGGAAGCTTTCTTT. This chain connects TRBV2 to TRBJ1-1; 7 positions match TRBD1. The CDR3 has 13 residues. Germline CDR1 SNHLY, CDR2 FYNNEI. The junction had 9 bases not matched to a gene; V was cut back by 6 bases and J by 8 bases.

The gene calls are TRBV24-1 and TRBJ1-4; maybe TRBD1 (5 bases). V lost 2 bases and J 5 bases, leaving 11 bases between the germline ends. The CDR3 has 15 amino acids. Per germline, CDR1 KGHDR and CDR2 SFDVKD. The CDR3 sequence: CATSDSGGSNEKLFF. CDR3 coding DNA: TGTGCCACCAGTGATTCGGGGGGATCAAATGAAAAACTGTTTTTT.

The chain carries TRBV18 and TRBJ2-3; weak D call: TRBD1 (6 bases). Germline loops: CDR1 KGHSH, CDR2 LQKENI. V dropped 6 bases and J dropped 4 bases, with 17 bases sitting between them. CDR3 length equals 15 residues. The CDR3 DNA reads TGTGCCAGCTCTCCCAGGGGTATTGGTGCAGATACGCAGTATTTT. Protein product: CASSPRGIGADTQYF.

The sample holds a few counts of this clone. V gene TRBV11-2 combines with J gene TRBJ2-3, with 10 bases that match TRBD2. CDR1 and CDR2 (germline): SGHAT, FQNNGV. This CDR3 has 15 residues. The V segment lost 3 bases and the J segment 3 bases; nucleotides outside the gene matches: 3. CDR3 sequence: CASSFGTSVTDTQYF. DNA for the CDR3: TGTGCCAGCAGCTTTGGGACTAGCGTAACAGATACGCAGTATTTT.

This clone was detected a few times. This chain uses TRBV28 with TRBJ1-5, with D perhaps TRBD1 (6 bases). This CDR3 comprises 14 residues. V was shortened by 2 bases and J by 6 bases, with 11 bases between the two germline ends. Germline CDR1 is MDHEN and CDR2 is SYDVKM. The chain's CDR3 is CASSLTQGRQPQHF. CDR3 coding DNA: TGTGCCAGCAGTTTAACACAGGGACGTCAGCCCCAGCATTTT.

J is TRBJ2-1 and V is TRBV2; 9 nucleotides line up with TRBD2. Germline CDR1 is SNHLY and CDR2 is FYNNEI. Germline trimming cut 3 bases from V and 7 bases from J; bases unmatched to any gene: 4. The CDR3 length is 14 residues. CDR3: CASSEGLAFNEQFF. CDR3 in DNA: TGTGCCAGCAGTGAGGGACTAGCTTTTAATGAGCAGTTCTTC.

This clone was seen once. This chain connects TRBV27 to TRBJ2-7; 8 bases match TRBD2. This CDR3 has 16 residues. Germline CDR1 MNHEY, CDR2 SMNVEV (reference sequence). The V gene end was trimmed by 1 base and the J gene end by 3 bases; junction bases not matched to a gene: 8. CDR3 loop: CASSLLSAGGHYEQYV. The CDR3 DNA reads as TGTGCCAGCAGTTTATTGAGTGCGGGGGGCCACTACGAGCAGTACGTC.

This clone appeared once. V usage is TRBV11-3 and J usage is TRBJ2-2; 7 positions match TRBD1. Germline trimming cut 5 bases from V and 5 bases from J; bases unmatched to any gene: 5. This CDR3 comprises 14 residues. Per germline, CDR1 SGHNT and CDR2 YENEEA. CDR3 in amino acids: CASSPDRDTGELFF. In nucleotides, the CDR3 is TGTGCCAGCAGCCCCGACAGGGATACCGGGGAGCTGTTTTTT.

The chain is built from TRBV15 and TRBJ1-3, with D unresolved. The length of the CDR3 is 14 residues. Germline CDR1 is LNHNV and CDR2 is YYDKDF (reference sequence). Trimming took 0 bases from V and 3 from J, leaving 6 bases between them. CDR3 DNA: TGTGCCACCAGCAGAGACAGGTTTGGAAACACCATATATTTT. This gives the protein CATSRDRFGNTIYF.

This chain joins TRBV6-5 and TRBJ2-7; D is perhaps TRBD1 (7 bases). This CDR3 has 13 residues. Deletions cut 5 bases from V and 9 bases from J, with 17 bases between. In germline, CDR1 is MNHEY, CDR2 SVGAGI. The CDR3 loop is CASSPQGGWGQYV. The CDR3 coding sequence is TGTGCCAGCAGTCCTCAGGGGGGTTGGGGGCAGTACGTC.

The chain links TRBV15 to TRBJ2-7, with 8 nucleotides matching TRBD1. Germline trimming cut 4 bases from V and 6 bases from J; bases unmatched to any gene: 5. Looked up from germline, CDR1 is LNHNV and CDR2 is YYDKDF (reference sequence). The CDR3 contains 13 residues. The CDR3 nucleotides are TGTGCCACCAGCAAGACAGGGGAAGGCGAGCAGTACGTC. It is translated as CATSKTGEGEQYV.

V and J are TRBV23-1 and TRBJ1-6; TRBD1 matches at 8 bases. TRBV23-1 is an ORF, with its function uncertain. V trimming: 2 bases; J trimming: 8 bases; junction bases outside the gene matches: 8. The CDR3 has 16 amino acids. The CDR3 DNA is TGCGCCAGCAGTCAACCCCAGGGGGCGAAGGATTCACCCCTCCACTTT. Amino acid sequence: CASSQPQGAKDSPLHF.

The CDR3 DNA sequence: TGTGCCAGCAGCTCTCGACAGATTTCCACTGAAGCTTTCTTT. Translating gives CASSSRQISTEAFF. The J gene is TRBJ1-1, the V gene TRBV7-9; possible D gene TRBD1, 5 bases. CDR3 length equals 14 residues. The V end lost 4 bases, the J end lost 4 bases, and 13 bases lay between the germline ends. Looked up from germline, CDR1 is SEHNR and CDR2 is FQNEAQ (reference sequence).

V is TRBV24-1 and J is TRBJ2-3; the match to TRBD2 covers 9 bases. The CDR3 is made up of 17 amino acids. Per germline, CDR1 KGHDR and CDR2 SFDVKD. The V segment lost 4 bases and the J segment 0 bases; nucleotides outside the gene matches: 7. Here the CDR3 reads CATSDSRLAASTDTQYF. Here the CDR3 DNA reads TGTGCCACCAGTGACTCCCGACTAGCGGCAAGCACAGATACGCAGTATTTT.

J is TRBJ2-2 and V is TRBV3-1 (or the pseudogene TRBV3-2), with TRBD2 matching 9 bases. Germline trimming cut 0 bases from V and 6 bases from J; bases unmatched to any gene: 8. The CDR3 loop spans 17 amino acids. Germline V gives CDR1 LGHDT, CDR2 YNNKEL (reference sequence). The CDR3 sequence: CASSQDQLAGIAGELFF. The CDR3 DNA is TGTGCCAGCAGCCAAGATCAACTAGCGGGCATCGCCGGGGAGCTGTTTTTT.